This TCR beta chain is drawn from a study of PD-L1 blockade in urothelial cancer. Study information: Of around 31 patients, almost 26 were males with bladder-origin urothelial cancer. Median blood clonality was 0.080, with tens of thousands of unique TCRs.

Time point here: pretreatment peripheral blood. Peripheral blood mononuclear cells were collected from every patient before and during treatment, yielding between 1 and 8 samples per patient. Assay: immunoSEQ multiplex PCR; the TCRdb copy retains only in-frame clones and omits some. The sample has roughly 95,000 clones; around 90% are singletons. The CDR3 length is 14 residues. V lost 6 bases and J lost 0; bases outside the gene matches: 4. Per germline, CDR1 MNHEY and CDR2 SVGAGI. Sample: PBMCs, taken around atezolizumab (anti-PD-L1) treatment. The TCR was taken from a man in his 60s with urothelial cancer. J is TRBJ2-7 and V is TRBV6-5; 8 bases are a match to TRBD2. The DNA for the CDR3 is TGTGCCAGCAGCCGCGGGAGGCGCTCCTACGAGCAGTACTTC. Translated, it gives CASSRGRRSYEQYF.